Detailed here is one TCR beta chain. Trimming pared 4 bases from V and 8 bases from J, leaving 15 bases between. Per germline, CDR1 SGHRS and CDR2 YFSETQ. This CDR3 comprises 14 residues. The sample belongs to a study of blood T cell repertoires in COVID-19. At the level of the study: T cells, B-cell-depleted T cells, or PBMCs provided the cDNA or gDNA that served as material.

Original methodology: Amplification of reference gene primers was used by the study to estimate nucleated cell counts. Produced via immunoSEQ multiplex PCR; TCRdb's table is partial and in-frame only. Clone size and the V and J calls come from that table; the DNA yielded D and trimming. The sample comprises 250,000 to 300,000 clones, about 87% of which are singletons, and approximately 7.2% rests with the top ten. The TCR was taken from a woman in her 30s who had recovered from COVID-19. Sequencing was done on a sample of peripheral blood. The rearrangement joins TRBV5-1 to TRBJ2-2; weak D call: TRBD1 (6 bases). The CDR3 sequence: CASSGTDRSGELFF. The CDR3 DNA is TGCGCCAGCAGCGGGACCGACAGGTCAGGGGAGCTGTTTTTT.